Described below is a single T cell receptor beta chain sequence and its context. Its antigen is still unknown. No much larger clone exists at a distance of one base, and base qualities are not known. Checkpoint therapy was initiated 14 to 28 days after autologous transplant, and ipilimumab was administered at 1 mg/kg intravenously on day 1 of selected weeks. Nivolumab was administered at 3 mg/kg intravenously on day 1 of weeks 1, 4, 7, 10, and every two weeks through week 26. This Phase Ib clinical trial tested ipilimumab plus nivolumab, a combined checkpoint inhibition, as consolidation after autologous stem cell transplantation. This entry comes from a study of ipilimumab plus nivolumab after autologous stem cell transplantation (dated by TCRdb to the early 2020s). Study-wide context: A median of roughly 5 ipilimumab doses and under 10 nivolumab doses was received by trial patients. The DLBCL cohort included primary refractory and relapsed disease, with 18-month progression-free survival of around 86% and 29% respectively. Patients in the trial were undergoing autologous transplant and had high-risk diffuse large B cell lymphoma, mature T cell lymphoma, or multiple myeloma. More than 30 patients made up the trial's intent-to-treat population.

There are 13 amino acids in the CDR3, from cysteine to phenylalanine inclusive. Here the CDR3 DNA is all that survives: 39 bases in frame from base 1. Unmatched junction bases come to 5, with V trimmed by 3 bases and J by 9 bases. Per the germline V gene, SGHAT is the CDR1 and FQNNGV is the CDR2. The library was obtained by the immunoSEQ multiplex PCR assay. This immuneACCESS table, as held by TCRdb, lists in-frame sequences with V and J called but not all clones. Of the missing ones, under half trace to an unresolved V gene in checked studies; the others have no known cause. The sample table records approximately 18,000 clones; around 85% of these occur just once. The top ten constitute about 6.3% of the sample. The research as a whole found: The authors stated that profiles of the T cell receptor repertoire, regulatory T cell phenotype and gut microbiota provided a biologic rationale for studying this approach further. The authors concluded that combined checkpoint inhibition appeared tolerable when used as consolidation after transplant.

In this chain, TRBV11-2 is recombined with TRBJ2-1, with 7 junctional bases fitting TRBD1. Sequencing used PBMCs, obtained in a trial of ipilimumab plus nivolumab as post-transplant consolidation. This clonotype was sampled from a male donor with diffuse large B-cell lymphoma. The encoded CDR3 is CASSFEGAGEQFF. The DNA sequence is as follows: TGTGCCAGCAGCTTTGAGGGGGCGGGTGAGCAGTTCTTC.